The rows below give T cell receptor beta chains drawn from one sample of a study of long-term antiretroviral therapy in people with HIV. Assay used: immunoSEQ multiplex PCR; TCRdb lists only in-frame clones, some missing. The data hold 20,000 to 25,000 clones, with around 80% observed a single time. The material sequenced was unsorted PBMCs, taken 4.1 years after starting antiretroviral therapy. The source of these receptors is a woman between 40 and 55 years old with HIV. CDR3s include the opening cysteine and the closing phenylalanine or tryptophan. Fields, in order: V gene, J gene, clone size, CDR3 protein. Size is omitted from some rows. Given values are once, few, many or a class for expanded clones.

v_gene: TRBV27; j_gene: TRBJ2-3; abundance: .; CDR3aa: CASKHREGTDTQYF
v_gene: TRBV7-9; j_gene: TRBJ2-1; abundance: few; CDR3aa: CASTPSWHEQFF
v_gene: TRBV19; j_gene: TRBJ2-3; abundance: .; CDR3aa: CASSSSDRIGTDTQYF
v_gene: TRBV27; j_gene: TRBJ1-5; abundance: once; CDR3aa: CASSLSGLSNQPQHF
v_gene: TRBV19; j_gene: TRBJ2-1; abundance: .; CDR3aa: CASSIRAGGPPAAYGEQFF
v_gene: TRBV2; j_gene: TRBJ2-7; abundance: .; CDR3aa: CASSEQSGTNYEQYF
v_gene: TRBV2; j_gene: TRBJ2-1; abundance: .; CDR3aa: CASTEQLYDEQFF
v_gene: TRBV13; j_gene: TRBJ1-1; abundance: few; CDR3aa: CASSSLDTEAFF
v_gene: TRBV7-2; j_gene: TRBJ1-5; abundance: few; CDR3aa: CASSLARDQPQHF
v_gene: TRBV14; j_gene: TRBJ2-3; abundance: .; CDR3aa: CASSQGATDTQYF
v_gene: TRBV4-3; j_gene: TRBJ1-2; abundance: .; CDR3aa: CASSQDQEIYGYTF
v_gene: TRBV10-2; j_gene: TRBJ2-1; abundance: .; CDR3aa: CASSESGYSTGEFF
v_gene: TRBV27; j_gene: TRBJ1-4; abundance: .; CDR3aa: CASSIFNLEKLFF
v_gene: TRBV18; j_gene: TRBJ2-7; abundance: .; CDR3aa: CASSPPSGKTYEQYF
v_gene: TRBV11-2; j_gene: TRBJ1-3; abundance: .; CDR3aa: CASSFIIGPNSGNTIYF
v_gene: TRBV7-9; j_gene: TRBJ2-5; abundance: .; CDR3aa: CASSRDRETQYF
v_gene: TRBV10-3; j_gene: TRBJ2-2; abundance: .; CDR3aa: CATRRTEKTNTGELFF
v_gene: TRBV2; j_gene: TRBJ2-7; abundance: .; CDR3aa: CASSIIRDSYEQYF
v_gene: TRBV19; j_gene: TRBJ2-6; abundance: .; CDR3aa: CASSIVGASSGANVLTF
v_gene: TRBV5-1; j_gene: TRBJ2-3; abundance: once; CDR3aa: CASSLGGTTSIDTQYF
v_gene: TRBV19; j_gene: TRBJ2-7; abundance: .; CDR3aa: CASSSSGGPSYEQYF
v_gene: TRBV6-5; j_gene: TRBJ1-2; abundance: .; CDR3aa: CASSYRQGGGYTF
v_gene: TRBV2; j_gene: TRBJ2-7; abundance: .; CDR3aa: CASSIGTGGSYEQYF
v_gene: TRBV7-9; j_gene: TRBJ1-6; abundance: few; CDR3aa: CASSPRGDSGSPLHF
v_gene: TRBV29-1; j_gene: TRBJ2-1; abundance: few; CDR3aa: CSVVVQGFLWEQFF
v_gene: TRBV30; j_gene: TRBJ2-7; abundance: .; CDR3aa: CAWSVRDNYEQYF
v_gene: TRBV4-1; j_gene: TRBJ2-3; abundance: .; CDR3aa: CASSRVVAGVSDTQYF
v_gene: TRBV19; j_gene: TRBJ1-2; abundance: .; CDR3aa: CASSIFGTELYGYTF
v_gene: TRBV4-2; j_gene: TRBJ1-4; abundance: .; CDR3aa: CASSHPSGATNEKLFF
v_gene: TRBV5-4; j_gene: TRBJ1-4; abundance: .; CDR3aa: CASSFGDEKLFF
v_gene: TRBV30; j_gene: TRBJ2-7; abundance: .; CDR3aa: CAWRTGTLLLYF
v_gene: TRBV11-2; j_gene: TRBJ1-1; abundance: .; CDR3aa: CASSGGGNTEAFF
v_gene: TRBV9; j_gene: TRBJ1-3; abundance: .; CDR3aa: CASSFGDGNTIYF
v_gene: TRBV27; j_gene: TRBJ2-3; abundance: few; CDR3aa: CASSYGTALGDTQYF
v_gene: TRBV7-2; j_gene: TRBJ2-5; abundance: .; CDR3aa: CASRSLAGGQETQYF
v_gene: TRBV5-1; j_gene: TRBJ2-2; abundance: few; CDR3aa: CASSFAMNTGELFF
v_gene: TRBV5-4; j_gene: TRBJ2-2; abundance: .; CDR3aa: CASSSSIGELFF
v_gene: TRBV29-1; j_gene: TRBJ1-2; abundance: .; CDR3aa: CSVGGYTF
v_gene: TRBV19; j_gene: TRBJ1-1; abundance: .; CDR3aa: CASSLDHLGTGTKRNTEAFF
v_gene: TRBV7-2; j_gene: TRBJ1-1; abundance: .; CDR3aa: CASSLFAGENTEAFF
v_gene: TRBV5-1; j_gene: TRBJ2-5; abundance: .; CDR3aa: CASSSTGTSRETQYF
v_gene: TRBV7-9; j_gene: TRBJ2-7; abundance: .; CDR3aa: CASSFLAGASEQYF
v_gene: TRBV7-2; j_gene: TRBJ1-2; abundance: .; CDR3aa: CASSLGGFRGGGYTF
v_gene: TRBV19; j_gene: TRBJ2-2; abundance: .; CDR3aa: CASRGMTGELFF
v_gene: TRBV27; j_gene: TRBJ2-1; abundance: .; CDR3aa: CASSRTSGRVFDEQFF